The 15 T cell receptor beta chains listed next were all sequenced from one sample in a study of T cell changes during pregnancy in multiple sclerosis. Here immunoSEQ multiplex PCR was the method, and the copy in TCRdb shows in-frame clones only, minus some. The table records about 47,000 clones, roughly 92% of them present only once. The sample in question was peripheral blood, obtained after pregnancy. The receptor source for this set is a female donor with multiple sclerosis, enrolled in a pregnancy study.

This chain uses TRBV19 with TRBJ1-1; 7 bases match TRBD1. After removal of 4 bases from V and 0 bases from J, the junction contained 2 bases not matched to a gene. CDR1 and CDR2 from the germline V gene are LNHDA and SQIVND (reference sequence). The CDR3 extends over 14 amino acids. The CDR3 DNA follows: TGTGCCAGTAGTACGGGACAGATGAACACTGAAGCTTTCTTT. Translating it yields CASSTGQMNTEAFF.

This clone occurred once. The chain combines TRBV4-1 with TRBJ2-3; 9 bases are a match to TRBD2. The germline V gene has CDR1 MGHRA and CDR2 YSYEKL. This CDR3 has 16 residues. V lost 3 bases, J lost 6 bases, and 10 bases stayed unmatched. CDR3 sequence reads: CASSQLQAGGSDTQYF. The CDR3 DNA reads TGCGCCAGCAGCCAGCTTCAAGCGGGGGGTTCGGATACGCAGTATTTT.

The chain is built from TRBV25-1 and TRBJ2-7; D perhaps matches TRBD1 (5 bases). CDR1 and CDR2 (germline): MGHDK, SYGVNS. Between the trimmed V and J ends, which lost 8 bases and 2 bases, there was a span of 19 bases. This CDR3 is built from 15 residues. CDR3: CASFGRQGRTYEQYF. In DNA, the CDR3 is TGTGCCAGCTTCGGTAGGCAGGGCCGGACCTACGAGCAGTACTTC.

The chain recombines TRBV7-2 with TRBJ1-1, with 10 positions matching TRBD1. CDR1 is SGHTA, CDR2 FQGNSA, per germline. V was pared by 0 bases and J by 3 bases, with 1 base of the junction left unmatched. The CDR3 has 15 residues. Written as DNA, the CDR3 is TGTGCCAGCAGCTTAGCGGGGACAGGGGACACTGAAGCTTTCTTT. Its translation is CASSLAGTGDTEAFF.

The V gene is TRBV11-2, the J gene TRBJ2-1; the match to TRBD1 covers 7 bases. Germline V CDR1 and CDR2: SGHAT, FQNNGV. Trimming at V came to 0 bases and at J to 6 bases, leaving 2 bases not matched to a gene. This CDR3 contains 14 residues. The DNA of the CDR3 is TGTGCCAGCAGCTTAGATGGGACAGCCAATGAGCAGTTCTTC. The encoded protein is CASSLDGTANEQFF.

The rearrangement links TRBV19 to TRBJ2-1; 11 positions match TRBD2. This CDR3 contains 12 residues. Trimming took 6 bases from V and 15 from J; bases not matched to a gene: 7. Germline CDR1 LNHDA, CDR2 SQIVND (reference sequence). Here the CDR3 DNA reads TGTGCCAGTAGCAGACGACTAGCGGGGCTGTTCTTC. Its protein product is CASSRRLAGLFF. The variable domain in full, completed from reference TRBV19 and TRBJ2-1, reads DGGITQSPKYLFRKEGQNVTLSCEQNLNHDAMYWYRQDPGQGLRLIYYSQIVNDFQKGDIAEGYSVSREKKESFPLTVTSAQKNPTAFYLCASSRRLAGLFFGPGTRLTVL.

The V call is TRBV19, the J call TRBJ1-1; unclear D gene. Germline CDR1 reads LNHDA; CDR2 reads SQIVND (reference sequence). V lost 11 bases and J 5 bases, leaving 18 bases between the germline ends. The CDR3 is 13 residues long. In nucleotides, the CDR3 is TGTGCCTCTATGGAGCTTTTTGGGACTGAAGCTTTCTTT. Protein sequence: CASMELFGTEAFF.

The V and J genes are TRBV6-4 and TRBJ2-2; TRBD1 agrees at 9 bases. The CDR3 covers 15 residues. V shed 4 bases, J shed 6 bases, and the junction held 6 bases outside the gene matches. CDR1 and CDR2 from the germline V gene are MRHNA and SNTAGT. The CDR3 spells CASSATQGAAGELFF. The CDR3 DNA reads as TGTGCCAGCAGTGCGACACAGGGGGCGGCCGGGGAGCTGTTTTTT.

The chain recombines TRBV19 with TRBJ1-2; a possible D gene is TRBD1 (5 bases). Trimming took off 3 bases at V and 8 bases at J, with 10 bases between the two ends. Germline CDR1 is LNHDA and CDR2 is SQIVND (reference sequence). This CDR3 contains 12 residues. DNA for the CDR3: TGTGCCAGTAGTATTCAGGGTAACGGCTACACCTTC. This translates into CASSIQGNGYTF.

This clone came up once. The gene calls are TRBV4-3 and TRBJ2-7; TRBD1 might be the D (7 bases). The germline V gene encodes CDR1 LGHNA and CDR2 YSLEER. V gave up 0 bases and J gave up 0 bases, with 15 bases separating them. The CDR3 covers 17 residues. CDR3: CASSQDGGRQGSYEQYF. In DNA, the CDR3 is TGCGCCAGCAGCCAAGATGGGGGGAGACAGGGCTCCTACGAGCAGTACTTC.

This chain uses TRBV5-4 with TRBJ1-1; 9 nucleotides agree with TRBD1. The germline gives CDR1 SGHNT, CDR2 YYREEE (reference sequence). This CDR3 spans 14 amino acids. Trimming removed 4 bases from V and 6 bases from J; junction bases left unmatched: 7. The CDR3: CASSPRTGDAEAFF. CDR3 DNA sequence: TGTGCCAGCAGCCCCCGGACAGGGGACGCTGAAGCTTTCTTT.

This clone came up once. The chain links TRBV18 to TRBJ2-7, with TRBD1 matching over 7 bases. The CDR3 sequence is 14 residues long. Trimming cost V 3 bases and J 2 bases; bases outside gene matches: 4. The germline CDR1 and CDR2 sequences are KGHSH and LQKENI. The CDR3 region has the DNA TGTGCCAGCTCACCTGACAGGGATCCCTACGAGCAGTACTTC. Protein product: CASSPDRDPYEQYF.

This sequence joins TRBV6-1 and TRBJ2-7; perhaps TRBD2 as D (6 bases). The CDR3 has 13 amino acids. The germline gives CDR1 MNHNS, CDR2 SASEGT. V lost 8 bases to trimming and J lost 3 bases, with 14 bases between them. Here the CDR3 reads CASLRVGGYEQYF. The CDR3 nucleotides read TGTGCCAGCCTCAGGGTCGGGGGCTACGAGCAGTACTTC.

The J gene is TRBJ1-2, the V gene TRBV6-1, with D perhaps TRBD1 (5 bases). The germline V gene has CDR1 MNHNS and CDR2 SASEGT. CDR3 length equals 13 residues. With 0 bases removed from V and 8 bases from J, the gap between germline ends came to 10 bases. CDR3 sequence (DNA): TGTGCCAGCAGTGAAGCGGGGGGGGAGGGCTACACCTTC. Translation gives CASSEAGGEGYTF.

The chain has TRBV6-6 and TRBJ2-5; maybe TRBD1 (6 bases). The CDR3 runs to 14 residues. Germline loops: CDR1 MNHNY, CDR2 SVGAGI (reference sequence). Trimming cost V 2 bases and J 10 bases, with 17 bases left between them. The CDR3 is CASSYDTGLKDQYF. The CDR3 region has the DNA TGTGCCAGCAGTTACGATACAGGGTTGAAGGACCAGTACTTC.